These T cell receptor beta chains were read from a single sample in a study of cytomegalovirus exposure and HLA in healthy donors. The table came from immunoSEQ multiplex PCR; TCRdb's copy has only in-frame clones and leaves some out. The table has roughly 180,000 clones, about four fifths seen once; the top ten hold approximately 2.9%. Sequenced: PBMCs. These receptors were taken from a female donor in good health and CMV-seronegative. Both conserved end residues are trimmed from each CDR3. A D gene is named only where the DNA matches it firmly. Expanded clones get a size class; other rows say once, few or many, or leave the size out.

clone_size: NA
v_call: TRBV9
j_call: TRBJ2-3
d_call: TRBD2
cdr3_aa: ASSGRLAGDVDTQY

clone_size: few
v_call: TRBV6-6
j_call: TRBJ1-6
d_call: TRBD1
cdr3_aa: ASSDPGQLNSPLH

clone_size: NA
v_call: TRBV5-1
j_call: TRBJ1-2
d_call: TRBD1
cdr3_aa: ASSLGYRGDGYT

clone_size: NA
v_call: TRBV14
j_call: TRBJ2-7
d_call: NA
cdr3_aa: ASSGIGGGSSYEQY

clone_size: few
v_call: TRBV29-1
j_call: TRBJ2-5
d_call: TRBD2
cdr3_aa: SVIAGGEKTQY

clone_size: NA
v_call: TRBV6-1
j_call: TRBJ2-1
d_call: TRBD2
cdr3_aa: ASSEETSGGYEQF

clone_size: NA
v_call: TRBV2
j_call: TRBJ2-2
d_call: NA
cdr3_aa: ASNRDSNTGELF

clone_size: NA
v_call: TRBV7-3
j_call: TRBJ1-1
d_call: NA
cdr3_aa: ASSFYRDTEAF

clone_size: NA
v_call: TRBV7-9
j_call: TRBJ2-5
d_call: NA
cdr3_aa: ASSLEGLQETQY

clone_size: NA
v_call: TRBV30
j_call: TRBJ1-6
d_call: NA
cdr3_aa: AWSWTGGDSPLH

clone_size: NA
v_call: TRBV29-1
j_call: TRBJ1-1
d_call: NA
cdr3_aa: SSQTGQNTEAF

clone_size: few
v_call: TRBV25-1
j_call: TRBJ2-1
d_call: TRBD1
cdr3_aa: ASSIGQGRF

clone_size: NA
v_call: TRBV11-1
j_call: TRBJ1-4
d_call: NA
cdr3_aa: ASSRAGTHVGELF

clone_size: NA
v_call: TRBV5-4
j_call: TRBJ2-7
d_call: NA
cdr3_aa: ASSPRGAGFYEQY

clone_size: NA
v_call: TRBV5-6
j_call: TRBJ2-7
d_call: NA
cdr3_aa: ASSLQGGYEQY

clone_size: NA
v_call: TRBV2
j_call: TRBJ2-5
d_call: NA
cdr3_aa: ASCAQGCPETQY

clone_size: NA
v_call: TRBV28
j_call: TRBJ1-1
d_call: TRBD1
cdr3_aa: ASSLWDRPTEAF

clone_size: NA
v_call: TRBV19
j_call: TRBJ1-1
d_call: NA
cdr3_aa: ASSMGREGTEAF

clone_size: NA
v_call: TRBV5-1
j_call: TRBJ2-7
d_call: TRBD2
cdr3_aa: ASSLTSGYEQY

clone_size: NA
v_call: TRBV4-1
j_call: TRBJ1-5
d_call: TRBD1
cdr3_aa: ASSQGWATGDSNQPQH

clone_size: NA
v_call: TRBV9
j_call: TRBJ1-1
d_call: TRBD1
cdr3_aa: ASSVVGTGAAEAF

clone_size: NA
v_call: TRBV4-1
j_call: TRBJ2-1
d_call: TRBD2
cdr3_aa: ASSPGLVTNEQF

clone_size: NA
v_call: TRBV6-6
j_call: TRBJ2-2
d_call: TRBD1
cdr3_aa: ASSSGTAIAGELF

clone_size: NA
v_call: TRBV4-2
j_call: TRBJ1-3
d_call: TRBD1
cdr3_aa: ASSQATGATSSGNTIY

clone_size: NA
v_call: TRBV5-1
j_call: TRBJ1-4
d_call: TRBD1
cdr3_aa: ASSLQGANEKLF

clone_size: few
v_call: TRBV28
j_call: TRBJ2-7
d_call: NA
cdr3_aa: ATRGGGPYEQY

clone_size: NA
v_call: TRBV7-9
j_call: TRBJ2-3
d_call: TRBD2
cdr3_aa: ASSLAGGGDTQY

clone_size: NA
v_call: TRBV7-8
j_call: TRBJ2-7
d_call: TRBD1
cdr3_aa: ASSLFQGDLSYEQY

clone_size: NA
v_call: TRBV9
j_call: TRBJ1-6
d_call: NA
cdr3_aa: ASSVATVSPLH

clone_size: NA
v_call: TRBV7-6
j_call: TRBJ1-4
d_call: NA
cdr3_aa: ASSLVITGVTATNEKLF

clone_size: NA
v_call: TRBV7-9
j_call: TRBJ2-3
d_call: NA
cdr3_aa: ASRTRALDTQY

clone_size: NA
v_call: TRBV7-9
j_call: TRBJ2-1
d_call: TRBD2
cdr3_aa: ASSSSSLAALRWNEQF

clone_size: NA
v_call: TRBV21-1
j_call: TRBJ2-7
d_call: NA
cdr3_aa: ASSVGGSCYEQY

clone_size: NA
v_call: TRBV29-1
j_call: TRBJ2-1
d_call: TRBD2
cdr3_aa: SVEMRTSGRLHSSYNEQF

clone_size: NA
v_call: TRBV28
j_call: TRBJ2-1
d_call: TRBD2
cdr3_aa: ALSRSGGNYNEQL

clone_size: NA
v_call: TRBV5-1
j_call: TRBJ2-3
d_call: NA
cdr3_aa: ASSLGLATDTQY

clone_size: once
v_call: TRBV19
j_call: TRBJ2-1
d_call: NA
cdr3_aa: ASSIQRNEQF

clone_size: NA
v_call: TRBV5-4
j_call: TRBJ2-5
d_call: TRBD1
cdr3_aa: ASSFTGGGETQY

clone_size: NA
v_call: TRBV25-1
j_call: TRBJ1-2
d_call: TRBD1
cdr3_aa: ASSEDGTGRIYGYT

clone_size: NA
v_call: TRBV5-1
j_call: TRBJ2-1
d_call: NA
cdr3_aa: ASNGEYNEQF

clone_size: NA
v_call: TRBV6-5
j_call: TRBJ2-1
d_call: NA
cdr3_aa: ASLPYRSDYNEQF